Reported below is one TCR beta chain. What it recognizes is unknown. Germline lookup yields CDR1 SEHNR and CDR2 FQNEAQ (reference sequence). The V gene end was trimmed by 4 bases and the J gene end by 2 bases; junction bases not matched to a gene: 10. The CDR3 has 16 residues. This sample is part of a study of cytomegalovirus exposure and HLA in healthy donors. Whole-study findings and limits: Researchers reportedly found TCR beta sequences accurately predicted most subjects' HLA-A and HLA-B alleles. The authors later found most CMV-associated TCR beta chains appeared HLA-restricted.

The PCR ran on 60 Vbeta and 13 Jbeta primers. Per the authors' pipeline: The authors later counted roughly 76 million unique TCR beta chains, roughly 10 million of them shared. Profiling relied on immunoSEQ multiplex PCR, and the TCRdb table lists in-frame clones only, not all of them. For V, J and clone size, that table is used; D and trimming come from the DNA. The sample holds tens of thousands of clones, less than 80% seen once. This rearrangement joins TRBV7-9 to TRBJ2-5; TRBD2 aligns across 7 bases. This clonotype was sampled from a man aged 30 to 45 in good health and CMV-seronegative. Sequencing input: PBMCs. The CDR3 region has the DNA TGTGCCAGCAGCTCCTCGCCCGGGGAGGGTCAAGAGACCCAGTACTTC. This encodes CASSSSPGEGQETQYF.